This record concerns one TCR beta chain sequence. Its antigen is not identified. After autologous stem cell transplantation all patients relapsed, and prior brentuximab vedotin exposure differed between cohorts. Some clones are missing from TCRdb's copy, which holds only in-frame ones; the method was immunoSEQ multiplex PCR. The table lists nearly 55,000 clones, over 70% of them singletons, with 15% to 20% in the top ten. This sample is drawn from a study of PD-1 blockade in classical Hodgkin lymphoma. General observations from the study: By C4D1, CD4+ diversity increased significantly, especially in complete responders.

The CDR3 contains 15 residues. Looked up from germline, CDR1 is MNHEY and CDR2 is SMNVEV (reference sequence). J lost 2 bases, V lost 5 bases, and 7 bases had no gene match. The TCR comes from a human donor with classical Hodgkin lymphoma. Sequences were derived from peripheral blood mononuclear cells (PBMCs), sampled at baseline. The chain employs TRBV27 and TRBJ2-7, with 9 bases matching TRBD2. The CDR3 spells CASSPETSGTYEQYF. The CDR3 coding sequence is TGTGCCAGCAGTCCAGAGACTAGCGGCACCTACGAGCAGTACTTC.